This T cell receptor (beta chain) was recovered during a study of T cells expressing NK-cell markers. Study context: Seven of the eight sequenced donors were HCMV-seropositive; one was seronegative.

Germline lookup yields CDR1 SGDLS and CDR2 YYNGEE. This CDR3 spans 15 amino acids. Synthesis of TCR beta cDNA relied on 5'RACE template switching carrying UMIs. TCRdb reprocessed the 5' RACE reads and reports one entry per CDR3 protein, with no DNA. The ten most abundant clones cover 10% to 15% of a sample with 140,000 to 150,000 distinct CDR3 sequences. As to this clonotype: The antigen remains undetermined.

Broader study findings: The dominant NKG2C+ clonotypes represented about 1.0-8% of CD8+ T cells in 6 or 7 donors.

The TCR originated in a man aged 18 to 35 in good health. This chain uses TRBV9 with TRBJ1-6; the TRBD1 assignment by TCRdb is unverifiable without DNA. The sequenced material came from blood T cells: a sorted CD56 or NKG2C T cell subset, CD4+ or CD8+ T cells, or bulk PBMC T cells (not recorded which). The CDR3 region is CASSVGGQEGSPLHF.